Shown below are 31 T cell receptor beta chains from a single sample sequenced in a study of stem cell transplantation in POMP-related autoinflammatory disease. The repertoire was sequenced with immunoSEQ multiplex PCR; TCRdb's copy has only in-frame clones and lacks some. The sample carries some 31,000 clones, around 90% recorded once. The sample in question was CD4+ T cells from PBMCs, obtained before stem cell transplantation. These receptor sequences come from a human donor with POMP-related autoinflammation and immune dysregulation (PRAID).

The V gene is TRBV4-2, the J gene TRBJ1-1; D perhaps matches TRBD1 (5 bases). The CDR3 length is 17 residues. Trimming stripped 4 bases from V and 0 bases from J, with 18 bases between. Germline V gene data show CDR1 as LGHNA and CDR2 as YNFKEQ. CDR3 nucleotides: TGTGCCAGCAGCCCCTTCTCAGGGTCCTTCATGAACACTGAAGCTTTCTTT. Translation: CASSPFSGSFMNTEAFF.

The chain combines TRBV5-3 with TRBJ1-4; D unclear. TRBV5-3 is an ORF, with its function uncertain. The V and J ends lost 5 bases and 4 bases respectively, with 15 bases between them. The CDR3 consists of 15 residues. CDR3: CARSTFRGSNEKLFF. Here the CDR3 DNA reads TGTGCCAGAAGTACTTTCCGGGGAAGTAATGAAAAACTGTTTTTT.

This CDR3 reads CASTSPGRLNTEAFF. CDR3 nucleotide sequence: TGTGCCAGCACCTCCCCGGGACGGCTGAACACTGAAGCTTTCTTT. The chain is built from TRBV6-5 and TRBJ1-1; tentatively, D is TRBD1 (5 bases). The V gene's germline CDR1 is MNHEY and CDR2 SVGAGI. Trimming removed 7 bases at V and 0 bases at J, with 15 bases between. CDR3 length equals 15 residues.

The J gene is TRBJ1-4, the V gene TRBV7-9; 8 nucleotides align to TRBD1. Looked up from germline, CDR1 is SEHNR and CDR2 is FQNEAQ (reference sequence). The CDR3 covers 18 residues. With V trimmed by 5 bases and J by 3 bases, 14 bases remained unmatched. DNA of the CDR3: TGTGCCAGCAGCCCGACAGGGGTTCCCACCCTAGCTAATGAAAAACTGTTTTTT. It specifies CASSPTGVPTLANEKLFF. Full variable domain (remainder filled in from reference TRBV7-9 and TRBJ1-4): DTGVSQNPRHKITKRGQNVTFRCDPISEHNRLYWYRQTLGQGPEFLTYFQNEAQLEKSRLLSDRFSAERPKGSFSTLEIQRTEQGDSAMYLCASSPTGVPTLANEKLFFGSGTQLSVL.

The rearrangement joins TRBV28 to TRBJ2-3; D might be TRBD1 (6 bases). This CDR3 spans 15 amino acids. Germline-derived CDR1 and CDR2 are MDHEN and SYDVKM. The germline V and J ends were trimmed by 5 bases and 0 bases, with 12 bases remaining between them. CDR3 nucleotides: TGTGCCAGCAGTGTTTGGACAGCGAGCACAGATACGCAGTATTTT. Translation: CASSVWTASTDTQYF.

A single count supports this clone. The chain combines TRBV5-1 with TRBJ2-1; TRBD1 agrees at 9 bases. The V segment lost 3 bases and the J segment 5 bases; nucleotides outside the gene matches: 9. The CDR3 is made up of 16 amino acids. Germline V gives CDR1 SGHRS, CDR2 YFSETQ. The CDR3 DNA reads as TGCGCCAGCAGCTCCTTTACCGGGACAGGGAACAATGAGCAGTTCTTC. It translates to CASSSFTGTGNNEQFF.

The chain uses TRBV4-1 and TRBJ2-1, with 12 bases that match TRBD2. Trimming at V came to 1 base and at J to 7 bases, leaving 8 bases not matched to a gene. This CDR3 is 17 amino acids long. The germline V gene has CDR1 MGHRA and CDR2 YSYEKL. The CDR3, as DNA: TGCGCCAGCAGCCAAGTGTGGCTAGCGGGGGGGAGAAATGAGCAGTTCTTC. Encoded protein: CASSQVWLAGGRNEQFF.

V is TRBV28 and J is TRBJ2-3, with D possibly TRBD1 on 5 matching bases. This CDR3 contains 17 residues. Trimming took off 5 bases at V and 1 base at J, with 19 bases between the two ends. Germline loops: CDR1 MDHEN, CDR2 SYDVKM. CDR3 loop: CASSPHWGRNRTDTQYF. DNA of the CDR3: TGTGCCAGCAGTCCCCATTGGGGCAGAAACCGCACAGATACGCAGTATTTT.

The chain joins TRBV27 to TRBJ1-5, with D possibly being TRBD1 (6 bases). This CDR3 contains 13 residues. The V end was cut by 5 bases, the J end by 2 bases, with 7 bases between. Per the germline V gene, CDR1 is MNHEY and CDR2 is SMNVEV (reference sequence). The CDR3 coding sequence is TGTGCCAGCAGTACAGGGCGCAATCAGCCCCAGCATTTT. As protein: CASSTGRNQPQHF.

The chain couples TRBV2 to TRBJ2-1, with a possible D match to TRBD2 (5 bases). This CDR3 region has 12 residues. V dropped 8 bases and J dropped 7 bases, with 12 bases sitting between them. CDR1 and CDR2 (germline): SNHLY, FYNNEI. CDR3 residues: CASSKEVNEQFF. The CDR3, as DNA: TGTGCCAGCTCAAAGGAGGTTAATGAGCAGTTCTTC.

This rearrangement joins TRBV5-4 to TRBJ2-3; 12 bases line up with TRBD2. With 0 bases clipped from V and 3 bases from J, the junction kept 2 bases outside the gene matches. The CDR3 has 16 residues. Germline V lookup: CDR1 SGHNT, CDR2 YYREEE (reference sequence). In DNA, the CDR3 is TGTGCCAGCAGCTTGGTCGGACTAGCGGGGACAGATACGCAGTATTTT. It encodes CASSLVGLAGTDTQYF.

CDR3 protein: CASSEQGAYGYTF. DNA for the CDR3: TGTGCCAGCAGTGAACAGGGGGCCTATGGCTACACCTTC. V gene TRBV6-1 combines with J gene TRBJ1-2; 8 bases match TRBD1. Germline lookup yields CDR1 MNHNS and CDR2 SASEGT. V lost 2 bases and J lost 4; bases outside the gene matches: 0. The CDR3 has 13 residues.

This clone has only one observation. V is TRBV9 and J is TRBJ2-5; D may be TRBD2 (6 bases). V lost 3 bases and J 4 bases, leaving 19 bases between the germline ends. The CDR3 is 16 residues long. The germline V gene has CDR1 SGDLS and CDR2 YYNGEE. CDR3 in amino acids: CASSASLSAEGETQYF. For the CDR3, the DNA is TGTGCCAGCAGCGCCTCTCTGAGTGCGGAGGGAGAGACCCAGTACTTC.

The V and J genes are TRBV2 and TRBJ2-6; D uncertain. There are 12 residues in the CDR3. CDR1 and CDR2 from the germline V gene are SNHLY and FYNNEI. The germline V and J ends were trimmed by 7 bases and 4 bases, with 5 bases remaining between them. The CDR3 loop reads CASTAGANVLTF. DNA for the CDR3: TGTGCCAGCACGGCCGGGGCCAACGTCCTGACTTTC.

CDR3 nucleotides: TGTGCCAGCAGCTCGAAGGGGGGACCTGGAAACACCATATATTTT. This codes for CASSSKGGPGNTIYF. This chain connects TRBV7-9 to TRBJ1-3; D is possibly TRBD1 (6 bases). CDR3 size: 15 residues. V lost 4 bases and J lost 2, with 12 bases in between. Germline CDR1 and CDR2: SEHNR and FQNEAQ (reference sequence).

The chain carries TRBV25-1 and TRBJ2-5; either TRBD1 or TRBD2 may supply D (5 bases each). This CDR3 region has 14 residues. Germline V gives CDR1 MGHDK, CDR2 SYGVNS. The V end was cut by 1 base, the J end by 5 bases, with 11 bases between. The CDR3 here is CASSEFPGRETQYF. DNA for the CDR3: TGTGCCAGCAGTGAATTCCCGGGGCGGGAGACCCAGTACTTC.

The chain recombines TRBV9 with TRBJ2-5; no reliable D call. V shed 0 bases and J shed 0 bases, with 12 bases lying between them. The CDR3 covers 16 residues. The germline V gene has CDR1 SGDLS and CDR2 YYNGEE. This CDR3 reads CASSVGAGPYQETQYF. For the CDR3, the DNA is TGTGCCAGCAGCGTAGGGGCAGGACCGTACCAAGAGACCCAGTACTTC.

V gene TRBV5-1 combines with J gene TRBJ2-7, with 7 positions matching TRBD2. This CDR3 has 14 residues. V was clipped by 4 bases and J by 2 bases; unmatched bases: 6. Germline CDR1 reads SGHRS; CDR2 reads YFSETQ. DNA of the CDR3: TGCGCCAGCAGCCCCGGGACTACCCCCTACGAGCAGTACTTC. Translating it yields CASSPGTTPYEQYF.

CDR3 nucleotide sequence: TGTGCCAGCAGTGAGCAGGGGGCGGCGGGGGAGCTGTTTTTT. As protein: CASSEQGAAGELFF. This chain connects TRBV2 to TRBJ2-2, with TRBD1 identical over 8 bases. Germline V lookup: CDR1 SNHLY, CDR2 FYNNEI. V trimming: 3 bases; J trimming: 8 bases; junction bases outside the gene matches: 5. This CDR3 is 14 amino acids long.

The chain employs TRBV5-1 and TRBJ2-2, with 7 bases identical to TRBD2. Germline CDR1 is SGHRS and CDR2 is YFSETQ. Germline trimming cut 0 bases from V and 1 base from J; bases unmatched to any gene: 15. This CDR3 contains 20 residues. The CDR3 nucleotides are TGCGCCAGCAGCTTGGCCGGTCCTAGCGGTTCTCCCTTGAACACCGGGGAGCTGTTTTTT. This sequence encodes CASSLAGPSGSPLNTGELFF.

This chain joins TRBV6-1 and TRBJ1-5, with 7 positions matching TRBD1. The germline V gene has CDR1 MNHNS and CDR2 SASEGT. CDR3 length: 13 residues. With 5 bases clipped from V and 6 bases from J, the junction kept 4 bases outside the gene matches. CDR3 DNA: TGTGCCAGCAGTTCAGACAGGGTTCAGCCCCAGCATTTT. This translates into CASSSDRVQPQHF.

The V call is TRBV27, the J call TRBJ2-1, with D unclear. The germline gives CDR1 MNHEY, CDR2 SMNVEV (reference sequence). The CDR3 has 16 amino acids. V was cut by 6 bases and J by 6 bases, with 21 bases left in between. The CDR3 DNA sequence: TGTGCCAGCAGACTCGTTCTAGGCCACACGGGCAATGAGCAGTTCTTC. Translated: CASRLVLGHTGNEQFF.

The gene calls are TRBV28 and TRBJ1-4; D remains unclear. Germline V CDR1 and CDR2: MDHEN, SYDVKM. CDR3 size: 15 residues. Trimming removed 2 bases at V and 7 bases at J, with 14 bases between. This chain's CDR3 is CASSLRRTVVEKLFF. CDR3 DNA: TGTGCCAGCAGTTTAAGGAGGACCGTGGTTGAAAAACTGTTTTTT. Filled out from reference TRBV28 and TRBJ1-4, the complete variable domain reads DVKVTQSSRYLVKRTGEKVFLECVQDMDHENMFWYRQDPGLGLRLIYFSYDVKMKEKGDIPEGYSVSREKKERFSLILESASTNQTSMYLCASSLRRTVVEKLFFGSGTQLSVL.

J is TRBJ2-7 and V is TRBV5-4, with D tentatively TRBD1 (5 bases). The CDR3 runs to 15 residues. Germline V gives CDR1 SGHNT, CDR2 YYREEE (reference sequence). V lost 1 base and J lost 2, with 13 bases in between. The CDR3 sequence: CASSLYPDRAYEQYF. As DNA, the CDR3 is TGTGCCAGCAGCTTGTACCCAGACAGAGCCTACGAGCAGTACTTC. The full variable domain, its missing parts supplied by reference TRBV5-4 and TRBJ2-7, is ETGVTQSPTHLIKTRGQQVTLRCSSQSGHNTVSWYQQALGQGPQFIFQYYREEENGRGNFPPRFSGLQFPNYSSELNVNALELDDSALYLCASSLYPDRAYEQYFGPGTRLTVT.

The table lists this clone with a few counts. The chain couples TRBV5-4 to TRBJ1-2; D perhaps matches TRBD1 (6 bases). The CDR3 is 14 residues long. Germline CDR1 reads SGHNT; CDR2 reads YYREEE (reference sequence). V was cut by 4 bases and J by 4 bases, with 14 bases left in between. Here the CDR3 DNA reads TGTGCCAGCAGCACAGGGAAACTTATCTATGGCTACACCTTC. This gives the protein CASSTGKLIYGYTF.

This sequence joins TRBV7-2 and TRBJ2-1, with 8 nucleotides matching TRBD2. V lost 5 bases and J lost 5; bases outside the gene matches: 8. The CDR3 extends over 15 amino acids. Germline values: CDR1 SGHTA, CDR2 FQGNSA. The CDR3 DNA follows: TGTGCCAGCAGCCCGGGGGGGCCAGCCAACAATGAGCAGTTCTTC. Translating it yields CASSPGGPANNEQFF.

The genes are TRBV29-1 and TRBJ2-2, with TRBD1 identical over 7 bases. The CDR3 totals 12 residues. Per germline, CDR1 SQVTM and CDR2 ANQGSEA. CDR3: CRSSRGPGELFF. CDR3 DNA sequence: TGCAGGTCCTCGAGGGGGCCCGGGGAGCTGTTTTTT.

The CDR3 DNA is TGTGCCAGTAGTATGGGGAACACTGAAGCTTTCTTT. This gives the protein CASSMGNTEAFF. This chain uses TRBV19 with TRBJ1-1, with D unresolved. The CDR3 runs 12 residues. CDR1 is LNHDA, CDR2 SQIVND, per germline (reference sequence). Trimming took 3 bases from V and 1 from J, leaving 3 bases between them. Supplemented by reference TRBV19 and TRBJ1-1, the full variable domain reads DGGITQSPKYLFRKEGQNVTLSCEQNLNHDAMYWYRQDPGQGLRLIYYSQIVNDFQKGDIAEGYSVSREKKESFPLTVTSAQKNPTAFYLCASSMGNTEAFFGQGTRLTVV.

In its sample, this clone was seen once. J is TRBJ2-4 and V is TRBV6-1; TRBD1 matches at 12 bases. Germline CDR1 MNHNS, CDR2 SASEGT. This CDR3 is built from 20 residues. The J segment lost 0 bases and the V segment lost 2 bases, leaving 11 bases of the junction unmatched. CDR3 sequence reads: CASSEFGTGGVFLAKNIQYF. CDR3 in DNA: TGTGCCAGCAGTGAATTTGGGACAGGGGGCGTATTCCTAGCCAAAAACATTCAGTACTTC.

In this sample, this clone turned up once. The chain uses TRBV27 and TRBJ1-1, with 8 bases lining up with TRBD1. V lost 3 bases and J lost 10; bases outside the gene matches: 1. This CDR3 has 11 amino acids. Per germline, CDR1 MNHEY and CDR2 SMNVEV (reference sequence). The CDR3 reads CASSFTGGAFF. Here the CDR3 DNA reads TGTGCCAGCAGTTTTACAGGGGGAGCTTTCTTT.

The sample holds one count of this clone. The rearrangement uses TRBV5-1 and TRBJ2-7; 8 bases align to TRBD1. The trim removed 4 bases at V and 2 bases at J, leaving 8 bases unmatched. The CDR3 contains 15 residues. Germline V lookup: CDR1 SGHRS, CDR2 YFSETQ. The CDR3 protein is CASSKSGTGAYEQYF. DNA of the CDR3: TGCGCCAGCAGCAAATCCGGGACAGGAGCCTACGAGCAGTACTTC.